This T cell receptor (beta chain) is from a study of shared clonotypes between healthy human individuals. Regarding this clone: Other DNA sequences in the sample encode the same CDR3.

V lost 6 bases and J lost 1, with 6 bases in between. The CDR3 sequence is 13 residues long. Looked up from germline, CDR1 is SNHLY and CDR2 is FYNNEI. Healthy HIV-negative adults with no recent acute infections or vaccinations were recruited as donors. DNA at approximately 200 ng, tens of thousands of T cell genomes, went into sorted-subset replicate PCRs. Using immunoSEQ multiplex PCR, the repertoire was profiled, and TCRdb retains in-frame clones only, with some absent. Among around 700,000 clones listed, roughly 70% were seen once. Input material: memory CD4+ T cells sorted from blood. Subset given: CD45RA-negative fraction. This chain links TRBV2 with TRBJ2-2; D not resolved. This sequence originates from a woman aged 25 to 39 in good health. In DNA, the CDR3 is TGTGCCAGCAGGGTTCAGAACACCGGGGAGCTGTTTTTT. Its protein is CASRVQNTGELFF.